This T cell receptor (beta chain) originates from a study of blood T cells in healthy people across ages (dated by TCRdb to 2014 to 2015). Regarding the study in general: In model experiments, template switching captured about one uniquely barcoded TCR beta cDNA molecule for every two T cells. The study analyzed two additional independent replicas of 1 million unique cDNA reads from the same blood draw for two donors, one aged 18 to 30 and one aged 80 or older. To track age-related changes in TCR beta repertoire diversity, the study relied on deep sequencing normalized with unique cDNA molecular identifiers. Donors of different ages were randomly distributed across sequencing lanes to avoid experimental bias. The donors were split into four age groups: young (average around 15 years), middle-aged (39), aged (about 56) and long-lived (roughly 77).

Counted from cysteine to phenylalanine, this CDR3 has 16 amino acids. Of the read, only the CDR3 DNA is kept; its 48 bases are in frame from base 1. Per the germline V gene (reference sequence), PRHDT is the CDR1 and FYEKMQ is the CDR2. Deletion took 2 bases off V and 1 base off J, with a span of 14 bases between the germline ends. The library was generated by 5' RACE. Sequencing used an Illumina HiSeq 2500. A second roughly 7 to 12 cycle PCR used a sample-barcoded 5' primer and a J-beta primer mix. A unique molecular identifier was introduced onto each TCR beta cDNA molecule by a template-switch 5' adaptor carrying 12 random nucleotides. At least 2.5 million CDR3-containing paired-end reads were obtained from each sample. First-strand cDNA was synthesized from all RNA with the Mint cDNA synthesis kit, primed by a TRBC-specific oligonucleotide. Following uracil-DNA glycosylase treatment, all cDNA underwent a first 18-cycle PCR with the universal primers M1SS and BC2_uni_R. The authors' pipeline ran thus. Normalization of each sample was performed by random selection of 1 million high-quality reads, each carrying a distinct molecular identifier. Reads sharing molecular identifiers were discarded rather than binned into consensus sequences. CDR3 identification, clonotype clustering and error correction used MiTCR with a Q25 quality threshold and the strictest error-elimination algorithm. A nonparametric unseen species model using Euler transformation provided a lower-bound estimate of total TCR beta diversity. Using fastp trimming at Q25 and MiXCR clonotype assembly, TCRdb reanalyzed the public sequencing data and kept in-frame beta chains. Merged by CDR3 protein, the rows form single entries marked with the most common genes and DNA. The V and J calls and clone size are TCRdb's, not the authors'. This sample gives about 640,000 distinct CDR3 sequences in total; 58% of them show up just once. Of the sample, over 30% falls within the top ten clones.

Results the study describes overall, beyond this receptor: Donor CMV infection status was unknown, potentially confounding age-related changes in expanded clonotypes. Compared with the aged group, more naive CD4+ T cells, fewer expanded clones and increased TCR diversity were shown by the long-lived group, suggesting age selection. As age increased, observed TCR beta diversity per million T cells dropped in a roughly linear way, and a significant reduction was already evident by age about 36. Since profiling was done on bulk unsorted PBMCs, naive and antigen-experienced compartments could not be conclusively compared. A strong correlation was found between observed TCR beta diversity and the percentage of naive T cells measured by flow cytometry. Estimates of total diversity based on one million sequenced T cells were considered lower bounds and underestimates.

The donors were 40 or so Caucasian individuals from Russia, aged roughly 6 to 100 years, who were systemically healthy. About 10 milliliters of peripheral blood were drawn from each donor into EDTA-treated Vacutainer tubes. PBMCs were isolated by Ficoll-Paque density-gradient centrifugation, with at least 6 million obtained per sample. Total RNA, at least 6 micrograms per sample, was extracted from PBMCs with Trizol reagent. For every donor, flow cytometry on a PBMC aliquot measured the percentage of naive CD45RAhigh/CD27high T cells. Comments on this clonotype: Its antigen is currently not known. No base quality values were provided; no much bigger clone lies one nucleotide off.

The TCR comes from a man between 60 and 70 years old in good health. The sequenced material came from blood. The sequence joins TRBV13 to TRBJ2-5; the D gene is perhaps TRBD1, on 7 matching bases. The CDR3 protein is CASSLQGGVIQETQYF. In nucleotides, the sequence is TGTGCCAGCAGCTTACAGGGGGGAGTCATCCAAGAGACCCAGTACTTC.